This TCR beta chain was found in a study of PD-1 blockade in classical Hodgkin lymphoma. Study-level points and caveats: Prior to therapy, complete responders displayed diversity much like that of newly diagnosed patients. Compared with baseline, CD4+ but not CD8+ TCR diversity had risen significantly by C4D1.

A remark on this clone: The target antigen is unknown.

Sequencing was performed with immunoSEQ multiplex PCR; in TCRdb, only in-frame clones are kept and a portion is missing. The data contain 70,000 to 80,000 clones, 90% to 95% of them seen just once; the ten biggest clones take up approximately 8.2%. Relapse was seen in all patients after autologous stem cell transplantation, and brentuximab vedotin exposure was variable. V shed 5 bases and J 0 bases; nucleotides not matched to a gene: 13. The CDR3 spans 18 residues. Germline V gene sequence: CDR1 SGHTA, CDR2 FQGNSA. The chain is built from TRBV7-2 and TRBJ2-1; 7 bases align to TRBD1. The sample was peripheral blood mononuclear cells (PBMCs), taken at baseline. The TCR originated in a human donor with classical Hodgkin lymphoma. This CDR3 reads CASSGRDSYGFSYNEQFF. The CDR3 region has the DNA TGTGCCAGCAGCGGCCGGGACAGTTACGGCTTCTCCTACAATGAGCAGTTCTTC.